This T cell receptor beta chain was captured by sequencing in a study of early T cells in non-severe SARS-CoV-2 infection listed by TCRdb under 2021. Notes on the research overall: TCR sequencing used bulk RNA from unsorted whole blood, so alpha and beta chains could not be paired. On the study overall, not on this receptor specifically: VDJdb matching was skewed toward anti-spike CD8 responses, so virus-specific expansions were likely underestimated and private and CD4 specificities were missed.

Libraries were prepared through 5' RACE. Sequencer: NextSeq 500. The TCR library protocol attached unique molecular identifiers to individual cDNA molecules to correct for sequencing error and PCR bias. Both TCR alpha and beta chains were sequenced, and tight co-correlation was observed between alpha and beta sequence abundances in each sample. The study's own analysis went as follows. Decombinator V4 was used to annotate the V gene, J gene and CDR3 of the TCR sequences. TCRs were defined as expanded if a significant change between any two time points was detected under a Poisson model with p below 0.0001. Abundances of TCRs were expressed as counts per million after normalisation to the total number of TCRs sequenced in each sample. TRAV1-2 paired with TRAJ12, TRAJ20 or TRAJ33 defined MAIT TCRs, while TRAV10 paired with TRAJ18 defined iNKT TCRs. VDJdb, accessed 1 November 2021, was searched for CMV, EBV and SARS-CoV-2 annotated TCRs, excluding TCRs annotated for multiple antigens. Using fastp trimming at Q25 and MiXCR clonotype assembly, TCRdb reanalyzed the public sequencing data and kept in-frame beta chains. Duplicate CDR3 protein sequences are folded into a single record with the most common DNA and genes. For this entry, the V and J calls and clone size follow TCRdb and not the study's own pipeline. The sample table holds 95,000 to 100,000 distinct CDR3 sequences, of which around 13% were seen once. The leading ten clones occupy 2% to 2.5% of the sample.

About this clonotype: It lacks a known antigen. No much larger clone exists at a distance of one base, and base qualities are not known.

V is shortened by 0 bases, J by 9 bases, and the region joining them spans 9 bases. The germline V gene encodes CDR1 DFQATT and CDR2 SNEGSKA (reference sequence). The CDR3 holds 13 amino acids from the cysteine to the phenylalanine. The kept DNA is CDR3 alone, 39 bases in frame from the first base. A case-control design nested within a healthcare worker cohort in London, UK, was used, with weekly nasopharyngeal swab PCR tests and blood sampling performed. Between 23 and 31 March 2020, the week of the UK lockdown, healthcare workers were enrolled and then followed up weekly for as long as 16 weeks. This receptor chain uses TRBV20-1 and TRBJ1-6; no D gene can be assigned with confidence. This clonotype was sampled from an adult who was a healthcare worker with PCR-confirmed SARS-CoV-2 infection or an uninfected control (not recorded which). What was sequenced was whole blood. The DNA reads as follows: TGCAGTGCTAGAGAACCCCTCGCTTCACCCCTCCACTTT. This gives the protein CSAREPLASPLHF.